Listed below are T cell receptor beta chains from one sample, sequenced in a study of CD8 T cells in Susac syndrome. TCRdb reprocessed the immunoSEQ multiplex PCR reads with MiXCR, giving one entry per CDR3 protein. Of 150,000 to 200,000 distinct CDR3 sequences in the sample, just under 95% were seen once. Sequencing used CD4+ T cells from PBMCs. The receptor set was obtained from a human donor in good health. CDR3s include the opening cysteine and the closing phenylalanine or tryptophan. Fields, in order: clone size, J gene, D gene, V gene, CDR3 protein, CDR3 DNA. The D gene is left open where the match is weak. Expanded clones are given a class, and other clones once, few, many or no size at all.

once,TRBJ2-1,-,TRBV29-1,CSVRVQNEQFF,TGCAGCGTACGGGTACAGAATGAGCAGTTCTTC
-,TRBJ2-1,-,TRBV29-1,CSVGHFSYNEQFF,TGCAGCGTTGGTCACTTCTCCTACAATGAGCAGTTCTTC
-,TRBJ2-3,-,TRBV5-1,CASSLAINKDTQYF,TGCGCCAGCAGCTTGGCCATAAACAAGGATACGCAGTATTTT
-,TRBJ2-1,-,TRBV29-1,CSDLTRGNEQFF,TGCAGCGATTTGACCCGGGGCAATGAGCAGTTCTTC
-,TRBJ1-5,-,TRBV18,CASSSVWQDFNQPQHF,TGTGCCAGCTCATCGGTATGGCAGGACTTCAATCAGCCCCAGCATTTT
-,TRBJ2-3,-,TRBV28,CASSSPGWASTDTQYF,TGTGCCAGCAGTTCCCCGGGATGGGCGAGCACAGATACGCAGTATTTT
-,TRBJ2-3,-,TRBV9,CASSPRAHQDTQYF,TGTGCCAGCAGCCCGAGGGCCCATCAAGATACGCAGTATTTT
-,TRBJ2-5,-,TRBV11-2,CASSASETQYF,TGTGCCAGCAGCGCTTCAGAGACCCAGTACTTC
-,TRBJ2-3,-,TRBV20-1,CSADSGSTDTQYF,TGCAGTGCCGACAGCGGGAGCACAGATACGCAGTATTTT
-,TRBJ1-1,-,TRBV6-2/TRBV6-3,CASRRPRGEENTEAFF,TGTGCCAGCAGGCGCCCCCGGGGGGAAGAGAACACTGAAGCTTTCTTT
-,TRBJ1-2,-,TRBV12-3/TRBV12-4,CASSFEGGGYTF,TGTGCCAGCAGTTTTGAAGGCGGTGGCTACACCTTC
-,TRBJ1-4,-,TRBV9,CASSTIATNEKLFF,TGTGCCAGCAGCACAATCGCAACTAATGAAAAACTGTTTTTT
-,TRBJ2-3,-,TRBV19,CASLADGSTDTQYF,TGTGCCAGTTTAGCGGATGGAAGCACAGATACGCAGTATTTT
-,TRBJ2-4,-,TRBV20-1,CSASDRIFAKNIQYF,TGCAGTGCTTCTGACAGGATCTTTGCCAAAAACATTCAGTACTTC
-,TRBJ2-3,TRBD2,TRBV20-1,CSASASGASTDTQYF,TGCAGTGCTAGCGCCAGCGGGGCTAGCACAGATACGCAGTATTTT